The 7 T cell receptor beta chains listed next were all sequenced from one sample in a study of shared clonotypes between healthy human individuals. The data were produced by immunoSEQ multiplex PCR, yet TCRdb's version contains in-frame clones alone and is incomplete. The sample includes under 600,000 clones, 95% to 98% seen only once; the top ten take roughly 0.29%. Naive CD8 cells comprised CD45RO-negative, CCR7-positively selected cells, excluding terminally differentiated effector memory CD45RA+ cells. The sample comprised naive CD8+ T cells sorted from blood. All receptors come from a man aged 30-40 years in good health.

About this clone: Distinct nucleotide sequences in the sample also encode this CDR3. The chain links TRBV19 to TRBJ2-7, with 10 bases identical to TRBD1. CDR1 LNHDA and CDR2 SQIVND come from the germline V gene (reference sequence). CDR3 length equals 14 residues. V gave up 3 bases and J gave up 2 bases; unmatched junction bases: 1. In nucleotides, the CDR3 is TGTGCCAGTAGTATCGGGACAGGGGCCTACGAGCAGTACTTC. Amino acid sequence: CASSIGTGAYEQYF. Together with reference TRBV19 and TRBJ2-7, the CDR3 gives the full variable domain: DGGITQSPKYLFRKEGQNVTLSCEQNLNHDAMYWYRQDPGQGLRLIYYSQIVNDFQKGDIAEGYSVSREKKESFPLTVTSAQKNPTAFYLCASSIGTGAYEQYFGPGTRLTVT.

This chain joins TRBV15 and TRBJ2-7, with 7 bases matching TRBD1. V lost 1 base, J lost 6 bases, and 9 bases stayed unmatched. Germline lookup yields CDR1 LNHNV and CDR2 YYDKDF (reference sequence). This CDR3 spans 15 amino acids. The CDR3 is CATSRVTGVRGEQYF. The CDR3 coding sequence is TGTGCCACCAGCAGAGTTACAGGGGTGCGTGGCGAGCAGTACTTC.

This chain connects TRBV30 to TRBJ2-1; D is undetermined. CDR1 and CDR2 (germline): GTSNPN, SVGIG (reference sequence). This CDR3 is 10 amino acids long. V lost 4 bases, J lost 6 bases, and 4 bases lay in between. The CDR3 nucleotides read TGTGCCTGGACGGCCAATGAGCAGTTCTTC. Translating gives CAWTANEQFF.

The chain recombines TRBV11-2 with TRBJ2-3, with TRBD2 matching 13 bases. The length of the CDR3 is 18 residues. Per germline, CDR1 SGHAT and CDR2 FQNNGV. The V and J ends lost 5 bases and 2 bases, in that order; junction bases with no gene match: 10. The CDR3 reads CASSHPGLAGKITDTQYF. CDR3 in DNA: TGTGCCAGCAGCCACCCGGGACTAGCGGGAAAGATCACAGATACGCAGTATTTT.

J is TRBJ2-7 and V is TRBV7-9; 12 nucleotides match TRBD2. The trim removed 3 bases at V and 1 base at J, leaving 1 base unmatched. Germline CDR1 SEHNR, CDR2 FQNEAQ (reference sequence). This CDR3 is built from 15 residues. CDR3 nucleotides: TGTGCCAGCAGCTTGACTAGCGGGGGATCCTACGAGCAGTACTTC. Translated, it gives CASSLTSGGSYEQYF. Variable domain in full (rest from reference TRBV7-9 and TRBJ2-7): DTGVSQNPRHKITKRGQNVTFRCDPISEHNRLYWYRQTLGQGPEFLTYFQNEAQLEKSRLLSDRFSAERPKGSFSTLEIQRTEQGDSAMYLCASSLTSGGSYEQYFGPGTRLTVT.

V is TRBV29-1 and J is TRBJ2-7; no clear D gene. From germline, CDR1 is SQVTM and CDR2 ANQGSEA. V shed 0 bases and J shed 1 base, with 10 bases lying between them. The CDR3 covers 14 residues. DNA of the CDR3: TGCAGCGTTGAAGAACGAGACCATTCCTACGAGCAGTACTTC. Its translation: CSVEERDHSYEQYF.

This clone has just one count. The chain recombines TRBV6-6 with TRBJ2-7; TRBD2 matches 8 bases. The CDR3 extends over 16 amino acids. Losses at the gene ends were 6 bases for V and 1 base for J; bases not matched to a gene: 11. In germline, CDR1 is MNHNY, CDR2 SVGAGI (reference sequence). As DNA, the CDR3 is TGTGCCAGCAGCGGACTCGGGGGGGGTATTTCCTACGAGCAGTACTTC. Translated: CASSGLGGGISYEQYF.